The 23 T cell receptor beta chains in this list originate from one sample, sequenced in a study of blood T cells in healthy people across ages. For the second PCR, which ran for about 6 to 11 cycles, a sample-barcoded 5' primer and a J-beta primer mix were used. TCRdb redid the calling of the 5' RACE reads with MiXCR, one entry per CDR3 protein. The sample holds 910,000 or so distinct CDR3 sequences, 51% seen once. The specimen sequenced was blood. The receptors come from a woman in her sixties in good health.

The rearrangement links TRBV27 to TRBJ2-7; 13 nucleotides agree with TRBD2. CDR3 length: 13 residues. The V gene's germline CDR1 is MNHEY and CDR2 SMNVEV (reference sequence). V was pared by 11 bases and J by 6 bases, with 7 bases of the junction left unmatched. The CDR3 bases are TGTGCCGCTAGACTAGCGGGAGGTTCCGAGCAGTACTTC. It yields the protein CAARLAGGSEQYF.

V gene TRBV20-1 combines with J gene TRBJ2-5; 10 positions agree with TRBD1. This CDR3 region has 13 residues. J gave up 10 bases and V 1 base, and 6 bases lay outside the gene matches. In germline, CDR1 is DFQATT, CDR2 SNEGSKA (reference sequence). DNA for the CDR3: TGCAGTGCTAGAGTAGGGACAGGGGCTATCCAGTACTTC. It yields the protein CSARVGTGAIQYF.

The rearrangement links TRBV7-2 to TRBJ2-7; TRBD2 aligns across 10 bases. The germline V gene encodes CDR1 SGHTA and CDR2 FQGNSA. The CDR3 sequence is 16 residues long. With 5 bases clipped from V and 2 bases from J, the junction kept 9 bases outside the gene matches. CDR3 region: CASSRTSGNVPYEQYF. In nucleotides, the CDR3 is TGTGCCAGCAGCCGGACTAGCGGAAACGTCCCCTACGAGCAGTACTTC. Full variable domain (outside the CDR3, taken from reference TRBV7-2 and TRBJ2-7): GAGVSQSPSNKVTEKGKDVELRCDPISGHTALYWYRQSLGQGLEFLIYFQGNSAPDKSGLPSDRFSAERTGGSVSTLTIQRTQQEDSAVYLCASSRTSGNVPYEQYFGPGTRLTVT.

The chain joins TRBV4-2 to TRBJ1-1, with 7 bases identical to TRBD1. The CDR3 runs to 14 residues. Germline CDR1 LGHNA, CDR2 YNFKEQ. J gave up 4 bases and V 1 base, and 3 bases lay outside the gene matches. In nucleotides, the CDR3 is TGTGCCAGCAGCCAAGTTGACAGGGTCACTGAAGCTTTCTTT. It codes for CASSQVDRVTEAFF.

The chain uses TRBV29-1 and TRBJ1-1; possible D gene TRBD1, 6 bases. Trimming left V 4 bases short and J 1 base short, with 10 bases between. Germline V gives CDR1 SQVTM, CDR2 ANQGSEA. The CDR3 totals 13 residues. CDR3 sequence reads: CSVAQGGNTEAFF. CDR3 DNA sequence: TGCAGCGTTGCACAGGGCGGGAACACTGAAGCTTTCTTT.

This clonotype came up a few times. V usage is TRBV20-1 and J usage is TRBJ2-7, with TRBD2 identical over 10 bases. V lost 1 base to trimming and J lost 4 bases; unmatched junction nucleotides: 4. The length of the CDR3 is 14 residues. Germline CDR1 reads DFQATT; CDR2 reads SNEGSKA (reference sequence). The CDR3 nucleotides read TGCAGTGCTAGAGCGCTAGCGGGAGCTTACGAGCAGTACTTC. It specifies CSARALAGAYEQYF.

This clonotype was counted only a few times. DNA of the CDR3: TGTGCCAGCAGCTTAGCCGGTCAGGGCGTCTACGAGCAGTACTTC. Residues: CASSLAGQGVYEQYF. The chain is built from TRBV7-6 and TRBJ2-7; a possible D gene is TRBD1 (5 bases). The CDR3 is made up of 15 amino acids. V lost 0 bases, J lost 3 bases, and 12 bases lay in between. Germline V gene data show CDR1 as SGHVS and CDR2 as FNYEAQ.

CDR3 bases: TGCGCCAGCAGCCAAGTAGGGGGGTTCAACTACGAGCAGTACTTC. This sequence encodes CASSQVGGFNYEQYF. V is TRBV4-3 and J is TRBJ2-7; either TRBD1 or TRBD2 may supply D (6 bases each). With 1 base removed from V and 3 bases from J, the gap between germline ends came to 13 bases. The germline V gene has CDR1 LGHNA and CDR2 YSLEER. The CDR3 is 15 amino acids.

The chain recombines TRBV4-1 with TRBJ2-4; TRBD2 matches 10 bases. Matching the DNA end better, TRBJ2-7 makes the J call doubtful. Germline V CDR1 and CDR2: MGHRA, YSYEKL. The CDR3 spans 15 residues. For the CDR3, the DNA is TGCGCCAGCAGCCCAGCGGGAGGGCTCCCCTACGAGCAGTACTTC. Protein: CASSPAGGLPYEQYF.

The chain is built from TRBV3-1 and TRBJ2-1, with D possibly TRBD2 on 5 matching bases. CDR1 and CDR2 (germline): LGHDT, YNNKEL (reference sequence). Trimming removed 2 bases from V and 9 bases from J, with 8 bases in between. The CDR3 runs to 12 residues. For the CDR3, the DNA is TGTGCCAGCAGCCAAAGACGGGGTGAGCAGTTCTTC. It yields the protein CASSQRRGEQFF.

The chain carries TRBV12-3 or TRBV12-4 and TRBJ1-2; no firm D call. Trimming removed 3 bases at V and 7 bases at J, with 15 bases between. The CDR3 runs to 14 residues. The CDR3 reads CASSFGISKVGYTF. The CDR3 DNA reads TGTGCCAGCAGTTTTGGCATCAGTAAGGTTGGCTACACCTTC.

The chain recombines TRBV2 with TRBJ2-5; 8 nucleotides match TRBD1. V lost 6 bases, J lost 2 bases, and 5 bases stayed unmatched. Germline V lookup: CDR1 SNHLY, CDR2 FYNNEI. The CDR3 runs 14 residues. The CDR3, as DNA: TGTGCCAGCAGGGGACAGGTCGCTCAAGAGACCCAGTACTTC. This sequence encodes CASRGQVAQETQYF.

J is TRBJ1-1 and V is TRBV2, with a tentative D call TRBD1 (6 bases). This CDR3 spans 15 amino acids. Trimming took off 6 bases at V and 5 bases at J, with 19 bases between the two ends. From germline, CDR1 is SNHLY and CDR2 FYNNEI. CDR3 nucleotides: TGTGCCAGCAGCCGGCAGGGGCTTGGTGCGACTGAAGCTTTCTTT. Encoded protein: CASSRQGLGATEAFF.

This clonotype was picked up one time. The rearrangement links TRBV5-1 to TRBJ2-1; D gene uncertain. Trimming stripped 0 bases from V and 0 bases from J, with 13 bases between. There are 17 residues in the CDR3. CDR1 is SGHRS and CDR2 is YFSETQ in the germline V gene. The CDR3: CASSLARSVSSYNEQFF. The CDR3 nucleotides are TGCGCCAGCAGCTTGGCCAGAAGTGTCAGCTCCTACAATGAGCAGTTCTTC. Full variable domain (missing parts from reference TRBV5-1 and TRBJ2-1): KAGVTQTPRYLIKTRGQQVTLSCSPISGHRSVSWYQQTPGQGLQFLFEYFSETQRNKGNFPGRFSGRQFSNSRSEMNVSTLELGDSALYLCASSLARSVSSYNEQFFGPGTRLTVL.

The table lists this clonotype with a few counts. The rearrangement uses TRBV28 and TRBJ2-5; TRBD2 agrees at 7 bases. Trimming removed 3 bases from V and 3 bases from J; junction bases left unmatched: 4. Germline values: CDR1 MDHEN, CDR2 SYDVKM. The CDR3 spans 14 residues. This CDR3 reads CASSLAGAEETQYF. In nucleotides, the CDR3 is TGTGCCAGCAGTTTGGCGGGAGCGGAAGAGACCCAGTACTTC.

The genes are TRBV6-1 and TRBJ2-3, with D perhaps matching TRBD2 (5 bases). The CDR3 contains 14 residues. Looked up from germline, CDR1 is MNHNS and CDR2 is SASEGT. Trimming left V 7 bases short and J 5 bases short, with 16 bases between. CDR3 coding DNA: TGTGCCAGCATTATCGCCAAACGGGGAGATACGCAGTATTTT. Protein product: CASIIAKRGDTQYF.

CDR3 protein: CASSKACVWRGRGNTEAFF. The DNA of the CDR3 is TGTGCCAGCAGCAAAGCGTGCGTTTGGAGGGGGCGCGGGAACACTGAAGCTTTCTTT. The chain joins TRBV21-1 to TRBJ1-1; the table's D call of TRBD1 was not tested on the DNA. TRBV21-1 counts as a pseudogene. The CDR3 runs 19 residues.

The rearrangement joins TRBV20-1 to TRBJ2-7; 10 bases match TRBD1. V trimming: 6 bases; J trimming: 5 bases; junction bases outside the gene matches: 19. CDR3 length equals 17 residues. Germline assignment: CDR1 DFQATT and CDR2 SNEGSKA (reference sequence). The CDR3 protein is CSAFPGTGVNLFDEQYF. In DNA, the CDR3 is TGCAGTGCCTTCCCCGGGACAGGGGTAAATCTCTTCGACGAGCAGTACTTC.

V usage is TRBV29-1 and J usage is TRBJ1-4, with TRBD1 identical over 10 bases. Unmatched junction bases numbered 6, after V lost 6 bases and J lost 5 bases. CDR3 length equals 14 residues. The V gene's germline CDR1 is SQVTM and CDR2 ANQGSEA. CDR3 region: CSVNRQGANEKLFF. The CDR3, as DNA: TGCAGCGTCAATAGACAGGGGGCAAATGAAAAACTGTTTTTT.

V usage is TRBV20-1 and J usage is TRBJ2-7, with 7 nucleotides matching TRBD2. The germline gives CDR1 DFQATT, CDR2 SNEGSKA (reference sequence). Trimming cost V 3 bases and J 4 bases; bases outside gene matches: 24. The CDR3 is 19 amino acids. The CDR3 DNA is TGCAGTGCTAGTCACCACGGGACTATCTTGCGTACTTTGGGGTACGAGCAGTACTTC. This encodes CSASHHGTILRTLGYEQYF.

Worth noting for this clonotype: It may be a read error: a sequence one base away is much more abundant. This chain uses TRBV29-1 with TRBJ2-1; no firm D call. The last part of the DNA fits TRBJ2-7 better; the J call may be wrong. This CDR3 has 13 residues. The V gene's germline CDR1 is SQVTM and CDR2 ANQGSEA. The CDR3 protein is CSVEAAAYNEQYF. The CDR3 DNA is TGCAGCGTTGAAGCCGCGGCCTACAATGAGCAGTACTTC.

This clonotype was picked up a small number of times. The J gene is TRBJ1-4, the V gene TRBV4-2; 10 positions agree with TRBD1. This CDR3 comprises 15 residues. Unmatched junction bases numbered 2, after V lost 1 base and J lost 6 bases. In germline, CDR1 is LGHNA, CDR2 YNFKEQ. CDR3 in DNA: TGTGCCAGCAGCCAAGGGGGGACAGGGGATGAAAAACTGTTTTTT. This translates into CASSQGGTGDEKLFF.

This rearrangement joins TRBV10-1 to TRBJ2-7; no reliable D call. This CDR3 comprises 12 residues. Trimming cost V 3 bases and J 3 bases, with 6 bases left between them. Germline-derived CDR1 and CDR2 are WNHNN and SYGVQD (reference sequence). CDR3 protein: CASSDWVYEQYF. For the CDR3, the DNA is TGCGCCAGCAGTGATTGGGTCTACGAGCAGTACTTC.